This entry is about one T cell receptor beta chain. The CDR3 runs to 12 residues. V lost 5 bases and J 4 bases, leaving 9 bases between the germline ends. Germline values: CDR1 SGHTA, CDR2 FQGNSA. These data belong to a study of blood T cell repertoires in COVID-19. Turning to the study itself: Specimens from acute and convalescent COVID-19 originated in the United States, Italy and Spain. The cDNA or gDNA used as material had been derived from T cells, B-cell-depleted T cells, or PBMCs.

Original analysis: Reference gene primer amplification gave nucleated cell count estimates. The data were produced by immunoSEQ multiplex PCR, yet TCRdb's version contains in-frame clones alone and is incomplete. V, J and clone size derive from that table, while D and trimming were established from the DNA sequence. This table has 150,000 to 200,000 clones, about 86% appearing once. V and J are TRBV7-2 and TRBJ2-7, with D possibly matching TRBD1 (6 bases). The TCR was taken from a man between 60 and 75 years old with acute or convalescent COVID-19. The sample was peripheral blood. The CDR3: CASSRDRYEQYF. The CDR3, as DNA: TGTGCCAGCAGCCGAGACAGGTACGAGCAGTACTTC.